The TCR beta chain described here comes from a study of T cells in localized non-small cell lung cancer. Profiling relied on immunoSEQ multiplex PCR, and the TCRdb table lists in-frame clones only, not all of them. The table shows some 90,000 clones, with about nine tenths occurring only once. The germline V gene has CDR1 SGHDT and CDR2 YYEEEE. Trimming stripped 1 base from V and 2 bases from J, with 3 bases between. The CDR3 spans 12 residues. The sequences come from peripheral blood, collected before any cancer treatment. The clonotype was recovered from a man aged 40 to 70 with stage I squamous cell lung carcinoma. V is TRBV5-6 and J is TRBJ1-2; D gene ambiguous. CDR3 sequence reads: CASSLTNYGYTF. In DNA, the CDR3 is TGTGCCAGCAGCTTGACAAACTATGGCTACACCTTC.